A single sample is the source of the 16 T cell receptor beta chains below, sequenced in a study of blood T cell repertoires in COVID-19. Generated by immunoSEQ multiplex PCR, the TCRdb table keeps only in-frame clones and is missing some. The table records approximately 270,000 clones, 91% of them present only once. Sequenced sample: PBMCs or T cells enriched from blood (not recorded which). These receptors were collected from a human donor in a cohort exposed to, infected with or recovered from COVID-19 (not recorded which). The donor label of this sample is uncertain.

In DNA, the CDR3 is TGTGCCAGCAGTGAAGGCAGGCTGGGCAATCAGCCCCAGCATTTT. This encodes CASSEGRLGNQPQHF. The chain is built from TRBV6-1 and TRBJ1-5, with no clear D. Germline loops: CDR1 MNHNS, CDR2 SASEGT. The germline V and J ends were trimmed by 1 base and 2 bases, with 9 bases remaining between them. This CDR3 is built from 15 residues.

This chain joins TRBV18 and TRBJ1-1; D remains unclear. The germline V and J ends were trimmed by 3 bases and 0 bases, with 8 bases remaining between them. Germline V gives CDR1 KGHSH, CDR2 LQKENI. This CDR3 is 14 amino acids long. The CDR3 bases are TGTGCCAGCTCACCGGACGGGATGAACACTGAAGCTTTCTTT. As protein: CASSPDGMNTEAFF. Full variable domain (missing parts from reference TRBV18 and TRBJ1-1): NAGVMQNPRHLVRRRGQEARLRCSPMKGHSHVYWYRQLPEEGLKFMVYLQKENIIDESGMPKERFSAEFPKEGPSILRIQQVVRGDSAAYFCASSPDGMNTEAFFGQGTRLTVV.

The chain couples TRBV6-1 to TRBJ1-2; D gene unclear. Germline CDR1 and CDR2: MNHNS and SASEGT. The V end lost 5 bases, the J end lost 3 bases, and 16 bases lay between the germline ends. The CDR3 is made up of 15 amino acids. The CDR3 loop is CASSSEAAGYYGYTF. CDR3 sequence (DNA): TGTGCCAGCAGTTCTGAGGCGGCCGGGTACTATGGCTACACCTTC.

This clone was seen once. The chain carries TRBV6-5 and TRBJ2-3, with TRBD1 as a possible D gene (5 bases). V lost 6 bases and J lost 3, with 13 bases in between. CDR1 MNHEY and CDR2 SVGAGI come from the germline V gene. The CDR3 contains 14 residues. Here the CDR3 DNA reads TGTGCCAGCAGCCCCAGCAGGGCGACAGATACGCAGTATTTT. Its protein is CASSPSRATDTQYF.

The genes are TRBV29-1 and TRBJ1-1; no firm D call. The CDR3 spans 12 residues. Germline CDR1 reads SQVTM; CDR2 reads ANQGSEA. Between the trimmed V and J ends, which lost 0 bases and 11 bases, there was a span of 13 bases. DNA for the CDR3: TGCAGCGTTGAAGACTCGGGGTTTGGGGCTTTCTTT. Protein product: CSVEDSGFGAFF.

The chain has TRBV28 and TRBJ2-7, with D tentatively TRBD1 (6 bases). Trimming removed 2 bases from V and 3 bases from J, with 11 bases in between. Germline V gene data show CDR1 as MDHEN and CDR2 as SYDVKM. The CDR3 spans 14 residues. The CDR3 nucleotides read TGTGCCAGCAGTTTACAGGGGAAAGGCTACGAGCAGTACTTC. Encoded protein: CASSLQGKGYEQYF.

The V gene is TRBV5-1, the J gene TRBJ2-3; TRBD2 aligns across 10 bases. Germline CDR1 and CDR2: SGHRS and YFSETQ. V was pared by 5 bases and J by 0 bases, with 6 bases of the junction left unmatched. This CDR3 region has 16 residues. CDR3 loop: CASRGLAGASTDTQYF. DNA of the CDR3: TGCGCCAGCAGGGGGCTAGCGGGGGCTAGCACAGATACGCAGTATTTT.

The chain couples TRBV5-1 to TRBJ1-1; the D is unclear. This CDR3 comprises 11 residues. The germline CDR1 and CDR2 sequences are SGHRS and YFSETQ. V lost 0 bases, J lost 11 bases, and 8 bases lay in between. In nucleotides, the CDR3 is TGCGCCAGCAGCTTGGGAGATAGCGCTTTCTTT. Translated: CASSLGDSAFF.

V is TRBV5-1 and J is TRBJ2-1; D call uncertain. CDR3 length: 14 amino acids. In germline, CDR1 is SGHRS, CDR2 YFSETQ. V was shortened by 2 bases and J by 0 bases, with 6 bases between the two germline ends. The CDR3 reads CASSLRGSYNEQFF. The CDR3 DNA follows: TGCGCCAGCAGCTTAAGAGGCTCCTACAATGAGCAGTTCTTC.

This chain links TRBV2 with TRBJ1-5; no definite D call. Germline V lookup: CDR1 SNHLY, CDR2 FYNNEI. Between the trimmed V and J ends, which lost 2 bases and 6 bases, there was a span of 23 bases. The CDR3 has 18 residues. The CDR3 reads CASSEFFGSERGSQPQHF. CDR3 DNA sequence: TGTGCCAGCAGTGAATTTTTTGGTTCGGAACGGGGTAGTCAGCCCCAGCATTTT.

This clone has a single count. J is TRBJ1-2 and V is TRBV27, with TRBD1 as a possible D gene (5 bases). Germline lookup yields CDR1 MNHEY and CDR2 SMNVEV (reference sequence). The ends were cut back, 0 bases at V and 4 bases at J, with 24 bases in the middle. This CDR3 is built from 19 residues. The CDR3 coding sequence is TGTGCCAGCAGTTTATCCCAAACTTCAGGACCCAGGGAAGGCTATGGCTACACCTTC. Its translation: CASSLSQTSGPREGYGYTF.

This clone was detected a few times. The chain recombines TRBV5-1 with TRBJ1-1; the D gene is possibly TRBD1 (5 bases). Trimming cost V 4 bases and J 4 bases, with 11 bases left between them. The CDR3 has 13 residues. Germline V gives CDR1 SGHRS, CDR2 YFSETQ. For the CDR3, the DNA is TGCGCCAGCAGCCCCGGGGGGACCACTGAAGCTTTCTTT. Its translation is CASSPGGTTEAFF.

V gene TRBV5-1 combines with J gene TRBJ1-1; 8 positions match TRBD1. The CDR3 loop spans 16 amino acids. CDR1 SGHRS and CDR2 YFSETQ come from the germline V gene. V dropped 0 bases and J dropped 4; count of bases not matched to a gene: 8. CDR3 protein: CASSLASTGASTEAFF. The DNA of the CDR3 is TGCGCCAGCAGCTTGGCCTCGACAGGGGCGTCCACTGAAGCTTTCTTT.

The chain combines TRBV11-2 with TRBJ2-7; unclear D gene. The CDR3 is 12 residues long. Germline V gene sequence: CDR1 SGHAT, CDR2 FQNNGV. V was clipped by 7 bases and J by 7 bases, with 14 bases between them. CDR3: CASTPRAREQYF. DNA of the CDR3: TGTGCCAGCACCCCGCGAGCTCGGGAGCAGTACTTC.

The gene calls are TRBV24-1 and TRBJ1-4; TRBD1 aligns across 10 bases. Germline values: CDR1 KGHDR, CDR2 SFDVKD. Trimming removed 4 bases from V and 6 bases from J; junction bases left unmatched: 4. The CDR3 runs 15 residues. As DNA, the CDR3 is TGTGCCACCAGTGACCCCGGGACAGGGGATGAAAAACTGTTTTTT. Protein sequence: CATSDPGTGDEKLFF.

On this clone: The sample carries other DNA sequences with the same CDR3. The chain uses TRBV9 and TRBJ1-1; D ambiguous. The CDR3 is 14 amino acids. CDR1 is SGDLS, CDR2 YYNGEE, per germline. The V end was cut by 0 bases, the J end by 0 bases, with 6 bases between. The CDR3 sequence is CASSVEPLNTEAFF. The CDR3 DNA reads TGTGCCAGCAGCGTAGAGCCTCTGAACACTGAAGCTTTCTTT.